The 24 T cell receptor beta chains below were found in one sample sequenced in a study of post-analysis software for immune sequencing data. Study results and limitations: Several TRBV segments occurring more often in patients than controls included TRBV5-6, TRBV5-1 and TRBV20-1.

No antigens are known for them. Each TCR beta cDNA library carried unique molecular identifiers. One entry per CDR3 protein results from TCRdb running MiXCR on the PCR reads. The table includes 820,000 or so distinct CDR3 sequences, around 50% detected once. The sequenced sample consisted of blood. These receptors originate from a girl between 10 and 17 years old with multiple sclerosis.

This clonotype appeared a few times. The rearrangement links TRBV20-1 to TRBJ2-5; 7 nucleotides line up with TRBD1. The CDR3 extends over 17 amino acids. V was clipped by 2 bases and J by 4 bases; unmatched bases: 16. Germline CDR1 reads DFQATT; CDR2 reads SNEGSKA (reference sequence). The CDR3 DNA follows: TGCAGTGCTAGATTTGTGGGATACGACAGGGTGAGAGAGACCCAGTACTTC. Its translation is CSARFVGYDRVRETQYF.

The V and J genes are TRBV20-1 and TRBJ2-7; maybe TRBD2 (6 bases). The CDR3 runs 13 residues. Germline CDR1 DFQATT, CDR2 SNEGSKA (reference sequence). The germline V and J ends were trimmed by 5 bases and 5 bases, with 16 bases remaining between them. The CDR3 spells CSAGRGWGDEQYF. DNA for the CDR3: TGCAGTGCTGGTAGGGGCTGGGGGGACGAGCAGTACTTC.

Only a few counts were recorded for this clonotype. CDR3 loop: CATSPPGPQLGGYTF. The CDR3 DNA reads TGTGCCACCAGCCCTCCGGGGCCCCAGCTGGGCGGCTACACCTTC. The V gene is TRBV15, the J gene TRBJ1-2, with D perhaps matching TRBD1 (5 bases). V shed 5 bases and J shed 8 bases, with 21 bases lying between them. The CDR3 sequence is 15 residues long. CDR1 and CDR2 (germline): LNHNV, YYDKDF (reference sequence).

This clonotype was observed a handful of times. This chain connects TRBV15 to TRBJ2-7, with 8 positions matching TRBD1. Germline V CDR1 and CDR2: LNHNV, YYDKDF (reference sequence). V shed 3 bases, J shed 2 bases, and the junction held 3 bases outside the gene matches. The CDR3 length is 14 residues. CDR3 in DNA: TGTGCCACCAGCAGGGGACAGGATCCCTACGAGCAGTACTTC. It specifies CATSRGQDPYEQYF.

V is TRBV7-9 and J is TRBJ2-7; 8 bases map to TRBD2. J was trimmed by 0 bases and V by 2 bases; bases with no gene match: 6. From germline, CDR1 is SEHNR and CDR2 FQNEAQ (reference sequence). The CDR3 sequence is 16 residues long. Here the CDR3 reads CASSLPGGVSSYEQYF. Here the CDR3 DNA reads TGTGCCAGCAGCTTACCGGGAGGGGTAAGCTCCTACGAGCAGTACTTC.

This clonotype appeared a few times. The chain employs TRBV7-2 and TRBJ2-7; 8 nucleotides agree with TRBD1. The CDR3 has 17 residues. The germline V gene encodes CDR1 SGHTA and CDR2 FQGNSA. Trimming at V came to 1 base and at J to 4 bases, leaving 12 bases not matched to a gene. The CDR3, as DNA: TGTGCCAGCAGCTTAGATTTGTGGGGGACAGGAGAATACGAGCAGTACTTC. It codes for CASSLDLWGTGEYEQYF.

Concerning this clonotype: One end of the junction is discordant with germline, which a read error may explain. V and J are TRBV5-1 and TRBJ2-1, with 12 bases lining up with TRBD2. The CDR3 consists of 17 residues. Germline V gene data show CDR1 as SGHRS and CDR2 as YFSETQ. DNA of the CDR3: TGCGCCGGCAGCTTGGTGACTGGGACTAGCGGGTGGGATGAGCAGTTCTTC. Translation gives CAGSLVTGTSGWDEQFF.

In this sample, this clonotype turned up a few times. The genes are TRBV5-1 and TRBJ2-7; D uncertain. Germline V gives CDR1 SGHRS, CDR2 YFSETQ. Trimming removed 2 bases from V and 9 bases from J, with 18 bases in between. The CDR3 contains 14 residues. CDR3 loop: CASSFEDRRFGQYF. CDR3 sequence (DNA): TGCGCCAGCAGCTTTGAGGACCGCCGGTTTGGGCAGTACTTC.

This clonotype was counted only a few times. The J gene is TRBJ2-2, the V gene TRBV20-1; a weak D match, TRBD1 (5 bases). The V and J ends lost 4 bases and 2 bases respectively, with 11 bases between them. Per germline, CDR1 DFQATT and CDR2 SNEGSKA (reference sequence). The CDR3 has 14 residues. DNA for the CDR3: TGCAGTGCTACTCAGGGTGGCAACACCGGGGAGCTGTTTTTT. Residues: CSATQGGNTGELFF.

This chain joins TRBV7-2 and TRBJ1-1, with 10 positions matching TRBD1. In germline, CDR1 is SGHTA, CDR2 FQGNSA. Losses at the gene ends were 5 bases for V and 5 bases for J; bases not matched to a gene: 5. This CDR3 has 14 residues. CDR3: CASSLDRGMTEAFF. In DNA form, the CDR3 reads TGTGCCAGCAGCCTGGACAGGGGGATGACTGAAGCTTTCTTT.

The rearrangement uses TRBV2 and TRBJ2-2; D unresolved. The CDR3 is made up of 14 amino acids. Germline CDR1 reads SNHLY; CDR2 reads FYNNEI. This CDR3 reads CAHQEFSNTGELFF. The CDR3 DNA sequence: TGTGCACATCAGGAGTTTTCGAACACCGGGGAGCTGTTTTTT. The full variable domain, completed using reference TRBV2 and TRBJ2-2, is EPEVTQTPSHQVTQMGQEVILRCVPISNHLYFYWYRQILGQKVEFLVSFYNNEISEKSEIFDDQFSVERPDGSNFTLKIRSTKLEDSAMYFCAHQEFSNTGELFFGEGSRLTVL.

DNA of the CDR3: TGCGCCAGCAGCCAAGATGAGGCAGGGGGCCTATTCTACGAGCAGTACTTC. Translation: CASSQDEAGGLFYEQYF. This rearrangement joins TRBV4-1 to TRBJ2-5; 8 nucleotides agree with TRBD1. The tail of the sequence fits TRBJ2-7 better, so the J call may be wrong. This CDR3 has 17 amino acids. CDR1 and CDR2 from the germline V gene are MGHRA and YSYEKL.

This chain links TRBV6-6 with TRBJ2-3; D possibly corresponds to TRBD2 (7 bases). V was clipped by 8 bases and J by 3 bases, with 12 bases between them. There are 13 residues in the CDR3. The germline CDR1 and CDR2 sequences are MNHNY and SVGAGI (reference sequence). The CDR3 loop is CASGGARTDTQYF. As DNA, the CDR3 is TGTGCCAGCGGGGGGGCGAGGACAGATACGCAGTATTTT.

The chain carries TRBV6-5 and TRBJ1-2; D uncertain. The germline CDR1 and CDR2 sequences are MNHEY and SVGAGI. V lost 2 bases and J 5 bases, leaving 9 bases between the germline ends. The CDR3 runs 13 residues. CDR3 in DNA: TGTGCCAGCAGTTACAACGGGCATTATGGCTACACCTTC. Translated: CASSYNGHYGYTF.

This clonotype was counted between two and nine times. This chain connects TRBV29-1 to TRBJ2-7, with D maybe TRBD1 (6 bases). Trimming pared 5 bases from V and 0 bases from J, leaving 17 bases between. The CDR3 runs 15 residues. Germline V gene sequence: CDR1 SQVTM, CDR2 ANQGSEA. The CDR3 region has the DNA TGCAGCGTTTGGTTTGGGGGCCTGAACTCCTACGAGCAGTACTTC. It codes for CSVWFGGLNSYEQYF.

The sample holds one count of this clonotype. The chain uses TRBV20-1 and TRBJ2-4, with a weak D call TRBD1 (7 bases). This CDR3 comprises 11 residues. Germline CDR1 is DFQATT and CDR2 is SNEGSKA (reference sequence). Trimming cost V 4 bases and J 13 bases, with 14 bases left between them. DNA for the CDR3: TGCAGTGCTACAGGGGGAGGTGAGCAGTACTTC. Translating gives CSATGGGEQYF.

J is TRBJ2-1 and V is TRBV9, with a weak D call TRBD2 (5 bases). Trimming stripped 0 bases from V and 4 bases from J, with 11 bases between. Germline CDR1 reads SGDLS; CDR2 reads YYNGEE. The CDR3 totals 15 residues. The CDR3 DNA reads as TGTGCCAGCAGCGTAGACCTAGCCGAGTACAATGAGCAGTTCTTC. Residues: CASSVDLAEYNEQFF.

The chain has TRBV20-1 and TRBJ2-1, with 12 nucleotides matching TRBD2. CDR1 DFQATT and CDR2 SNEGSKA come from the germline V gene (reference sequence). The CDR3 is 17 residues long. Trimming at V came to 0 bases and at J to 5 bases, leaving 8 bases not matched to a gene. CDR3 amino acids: CSARDEVGTSGHNEQFF. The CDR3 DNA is TGCAGTGCTAGAGATGAGGTCGGGACTAGCGGGCACAATGAGCAGTTCTTC.

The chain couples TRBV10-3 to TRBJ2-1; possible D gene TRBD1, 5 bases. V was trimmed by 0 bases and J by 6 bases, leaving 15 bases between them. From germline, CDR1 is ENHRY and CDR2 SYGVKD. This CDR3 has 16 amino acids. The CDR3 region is CAISESGTGPLNEQFF. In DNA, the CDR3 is TGTGCCATCAGTGAGTCAGGTACAGGCCCCCTCAATGAGCAGTTCTTC.

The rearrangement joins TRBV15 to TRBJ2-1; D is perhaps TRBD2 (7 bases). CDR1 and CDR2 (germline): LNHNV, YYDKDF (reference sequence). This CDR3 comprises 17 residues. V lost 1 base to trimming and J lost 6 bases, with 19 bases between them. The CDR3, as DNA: TGTGCCACCAGCAGAGGCGACAGGCCGAGGGGGGGCAATGAGCAGTTCTTC. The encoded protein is CATSRGDRPRGGNEQFF. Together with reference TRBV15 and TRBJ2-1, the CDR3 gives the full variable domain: DAMVIQNPRYQVTQFGKPVTLSCSQTLNHNVMYWYQQKSSQAPKLLFHYYDKDFNNEADTPDNFQSRRPNTSFCFLDIRSPGLGDTAMYLCATSRGDRPRGGNEQFFGPGTRLTVL.

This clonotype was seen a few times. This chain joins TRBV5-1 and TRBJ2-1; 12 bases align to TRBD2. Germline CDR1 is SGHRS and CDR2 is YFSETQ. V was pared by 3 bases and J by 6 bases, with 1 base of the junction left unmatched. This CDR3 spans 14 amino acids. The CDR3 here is CASSSSGGVNEQFF. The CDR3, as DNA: TGCGCCAGCAGCTCTAGCGGGGGGGTCAATGAGCAGTTCTTC.

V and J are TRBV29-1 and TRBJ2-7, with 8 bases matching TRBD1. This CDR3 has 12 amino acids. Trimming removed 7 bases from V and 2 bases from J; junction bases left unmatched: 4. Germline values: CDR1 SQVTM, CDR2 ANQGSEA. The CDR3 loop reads CSGEDRAYEQYF. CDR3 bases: TGCAGCGGTGAGGACAGGGCCTACGAGCAGTACTTC.

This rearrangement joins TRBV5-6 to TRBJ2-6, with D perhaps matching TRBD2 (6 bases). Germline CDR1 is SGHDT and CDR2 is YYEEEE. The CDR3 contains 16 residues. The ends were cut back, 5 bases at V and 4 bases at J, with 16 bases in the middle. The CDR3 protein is CASSDSAGSGANVLTF. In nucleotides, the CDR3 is TGTGCCAGCAGTGACTCCGCGGGGTCAGGGGCCAACGTCCTGACTTTC.

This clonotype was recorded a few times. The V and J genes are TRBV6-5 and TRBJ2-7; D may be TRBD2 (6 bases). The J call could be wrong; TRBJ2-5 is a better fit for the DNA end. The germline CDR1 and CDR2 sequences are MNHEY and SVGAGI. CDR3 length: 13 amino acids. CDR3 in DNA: TGTGCCAGCAGTTACTCAAGCGGGGAGACCCAGTACTTC. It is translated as CASSYSSGETQYF.